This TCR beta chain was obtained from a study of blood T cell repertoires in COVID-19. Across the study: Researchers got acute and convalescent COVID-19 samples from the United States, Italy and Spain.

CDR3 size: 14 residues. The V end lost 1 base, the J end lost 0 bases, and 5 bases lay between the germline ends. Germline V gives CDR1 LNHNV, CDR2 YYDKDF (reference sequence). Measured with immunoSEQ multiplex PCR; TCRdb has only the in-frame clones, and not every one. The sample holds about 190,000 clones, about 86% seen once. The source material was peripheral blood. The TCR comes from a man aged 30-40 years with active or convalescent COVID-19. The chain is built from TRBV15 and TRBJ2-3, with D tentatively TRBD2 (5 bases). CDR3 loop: CATSRGLSTDTQYF. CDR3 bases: TGTGCCACCAGCAGAGGACTAAGCACAGATACGCAGTATTTT.